This T cell receptor (beta chain) was sequenced during a study of human T cells and chemical hapten exposure. Each cDNA molecule in the library carried unique molecular identifiers. MiXCR, applied by TCRdb to the reads, yields one record per CDR3 protein. The sample includes fewer than 150,000 distinct CDR3 sequences, around 8.5% of them seen just once. Study-wide findings and caveats: The study found that DPC sensitization did not change TCRs above 1 in 1000 frequency.

This clonotype was observed many times. Its matching antigen is unknown. V dropped 3 bases and J dropped 5; count of bases not matched to a gene: 16. This CDR3 spans 19 amino acids. Germline V gene sequence: CDR1 PRHDT, CDR2 FYEKMQ (reference sequence). Researchers extracted total RNA from unfractionated whole blood. The sequenced material came from whole blood. This clonotype was sampled from a human donor in good health. Some clones in this sample may be carry-over from other donors' samples. V is TRBV13 and J is TRBJ2-1, with 10 nucleotides matching TRBD2. The CDR3 DNA is TGTGCCAGCAGCTTCTTAACCGCTAGACTAGCGGGTGGAGACAATGAGCAGTTCTTC. Protein: CASSFLTARLAGGDNEQFF.